Below are 2 T cell receptor beta chains sequenced from a single sample in a study of neoadjuvant anti-PD-1 for oral cavity cancer. This sample's time point: after neoadjuvant nivolumab, at surgical resection. Profiling relied on immunoSEQ multiplex PCR, and the TCRdb table lists in-frame clones only, not all of them. Among fewer than 90,000 clones listed, around 84% were seen once. Source: PBMCs, taken after nivolumab (anti-PD-1) treatment. Receptors originate from a person aged 40 to 85 with oral cavity squamous cell carcinoma.

The chain recombines TRBV19 with TRBJ1-2; D not resolved. CDR3 length: 11 residues. The ends were cut back, 6 bases at V and 8 bases at J, with 10 bases in the middle. Germline CDR1 reads LNHDA; CDR2 reads SQIVND (reference sequence). This chain's CDR3 is CASRTPRGYTF. The CDR3 DNA sequence: TGTGCCAGTAGGACCCCTAGGGGCTACACCTTC.

The gene calls are TRBV6-1 and TRBJ2-7; 13 bases are shared with TRBD2. Germline values: CDR1 MNHNS, CDR2 SASEGT. This CDR3 spans 16 amino acids. Unmatched junction bases numbered 7, after V lost 2 bases and J lost 6 bases. The DNA of the CDR3 is TGTGCCAGCAGTGAAACTAGCGGGAGGGCCGTAAGCGAGCAGTACTTC. Protein product: CASSETSGRAVSEQYF.